This T cell receptor (beta chain) was captured by sequencing in a study of spatial heterogeneity in lung cancer. Every TCR cDNA molecule bore a unique molecular identifier. Using its own MiXCR run on the 5' RACE reads, TCRdb lists one record per CDR3 protein. The data contain around 63,000 distinct CDR3 sequences, approximately 8% of them singletons. V shed 4 bases, J shed 7 bases, and the junction held 9 bases outside the gene matches. Germline V gene sequence: CDR1 LGHDT, CDR2 YNNKEL (reference sequence). The CDR3 extends over 14 amino acids. Time point denoted: sample taken at primary tumor resection. Whole RNA, which was extracted from tumor, nontumor lung tissue or frozen PBMC, was sequenced without any cell sorting. The donor population consisted of approximately 68 patients with untreated, early-stage non-small cell lung cancer.

The chain links TRBV3-1 to TRBJ1-1, with 7 nucleotides matching TRBD1. The receptor comes from a female donor with early-stage non-small cell lung cancer. This specimen was PBMCs, taken at surgery. The CDR3 nucleotides read TGTGCCAGCAGCCCCAAGGACAGGCAACGTGAAGCTTTCTTT. Amino acid sequence: CASSPKDRQREAFF.